The 23 T cell receptor beta chains below were found in one sample sequenced in a study of naive and memory T cell subsets. Both TRBC1 and TRBC2 were covered by a beta constant-region primer of two equimolar oligonucleotides. MiXCR was run by TCRdb on the UMI-ligation and nested PCR reads, yielding one entry per CDR3 protein. Among about 21,000 distinct CDR3 sequences listed, approximately 10% were seen once. Sequenced material: central memory CD8+ T cells from blood. These receptor sequences come from a human donor in good health.

This clonotype was seen ten or more times. The J gene is TRBJ2-5, the V gene TRBV4-2, with unresolved D. Germline-derived CDR1 and CDR2 are LGHNA and YNFKEQ. V was shortened by 4 bases and J by 4 bases, with 10 bases between the two germline ends. The CDR3 is 13 residues long. The CDR3 DNA sequence: TGTGCCAGCAGCCCCCATATTGCAGAGACCCAGTACTTC. Protein sequence: CASSPHIAETQYF.

In its sample, this clonotype was seen many times. V and J are TRBV7-9 and TRBJ2-7; tentative D call: TRBD2 (6 bases). Trimming removed 5 bases from V and 0 bases from J, with 14 bases in between. The CDR3 covers 15 residues. In germline, CDR1 is SEHNR, CDR2 FQNEAQ (reference sequence). The CDR3 region has the DNA TGTGCCAGCAGCCTAGAAGCGGGTTCCTCCTACGAGCAGTACTTC. Translation: CASSLEAGSSYEQYF. The whole variable domain, remainder taken from reference TRBV7-9 and TRBJ2-7, is DTGVSQNPRHKITKRGQNVTFRCDPISEHNRLYWYRQTLGQGPEFLTYFQNEAQLEKSRLLSDRFSAERPKGSFSTLEIQRTEQGDSAMYLCASSLEAGSSYEQYFGPGTRLTVT.

This clonotype was seen ten or more times. The chain uses TRBV18 and TRBJ1-1; TRBD1 aligns across 7 bases. Germline CDR1 is KGHSH and CDR2 is LQKENI. Losses at the gene ends were 4 bases for V and 0 bases for J; bases not matched to a gene: 5. This CDR3 is 15 amino acids long. The CDR3 DNA is TGTGCCAGCTCACATAACAGGGGTATGAACACTGAAGCTTTCTTT. Protein sequence: CASSHNRGMNTEAFF.

This clonotype was counted a few times. V is TRBV27 and J is TRBJ1-3; no clear D gene. V lost 4 bases, J lost 1 base, and 5 bases lay in between. CDR1 and CDR2 (germline): MNHEY, SMNVEV (reference sequence). The CDR3 has 13 amino acids. The CDR3 bases are TGTGCCAGCAGTTCGGGGTCTGGAAACACCATATATTTT. It encodes CASSSGSGNTIYF.

This clonotype came up many times. This sequence joins TRBV6-6 and TRBJ2-7, with a tentative D call TRBD2 (5 bases). Germline values: CDR1 MNHNY, CDR2 SVGAGI (reference sequence). V was trimmed by 7 bases and J by 3 bases, leaving 22 bases between them. CDR3 size: 16 residues. CDR3 region: CASNRNGNSEYYEQYF. The CDR3, as DNA: TGTGCCAGCAACCGTAACGGCAATAGCGAATACTACGAGCAGTACTTC.

This clonotype was recorded at least ten times. This chain links TRBV28 with TRBJ2-1; weak D call: TRBD2 (6 bases). The V and J ends lost 5 bases and 2 bases respectively, with 13 bases between them. Germline loops: CDR1 MDHEN, CDR2 SYDVKM. The CDR3 length is 15 residues. The chain's CDR3 is CASSRRETAYNEQFF. CDR3 in DNA: TGTGCCAGCAGTCGCCGGGAGACCGCCTACAATGAGCAGTTCTTC.

This clonotype is judged large (0.1 to 1%). The chain carries TRBV11-2 and TRBJ1-2; 7 bases match TRBD1. Germline CDR1 is SGHAT and CDR2 is FQNNGV. The CDR3 totals 13 residues. The V segment lost 1 base and the J segment 8 bases; nucleotides outside the gene matches: 4. CDR3: CASSLGTGSGYTF. CDR3 DNA: TGTGCCAGCAGCTTAGGGACAGGCAGCGGCTACACCTTC.

This clonotype was observed many times. The rearrangement joins TRBV5-1 to TRBJ1-1, with D possibly matching TRBD1 (5 bases). The germline V gene encodes CDR1 SGHRS and CDR2 YFSETQ. Trimming stripped 0 bases from V and 1 base from J, with 10 bases between. The CDR3 has 15 residues. DNA for the CDR3: TGCGCCAGCAGCTTGGTCGGGGCTCCGAACACTGAAGCTTTCTTT. This sequence encodes CASSLVGAPNTEAFF. The complete variable domain, with remaining parts taken from reference TRBV5-1 and TRBJ1-1, reads KAGVTQTPRYLIKTRGQQVTLSCSPISGHRSVSWYQQTPGQGLQFLFEYFSETQRNKGNFPGRFSGRQFSNSRSEMNVSTLELGDSALYLCASSLVGAPNTEAFFGQGTRLTVV.

This clonotype was counted between two and nine times. This sequence joins TRBV27 and TRBJ1-5, with 8 bases lining up with TRBD1. This CDR3 has 17 amino acids. Germline trimming cut 4 bases from V and 1 base from J; bases unmatched to any gene: 9. Germline CDR1 reads MNHEY; CDR2 reads SMNVEV (reference sequence). The CDR3 nucleotides are TGTGCCAGCAGTTCGACAGGGGTAATTTACAGCAATCAGCCCCAGCATTTT. Its translation: CASSSTGVIYSNQPQHF.

This clonotype has a count of ten or more. V usage is TRBV4-3 and J usage is TRBJ2-3, with TRBD2 as a possible D gene (5 bases). V gave up 4 bases and J gave up 4 bases, with 18 bases separating them. CDR3 length: 16 amino acids. The germline CDR1 and CDR2 sequences are LGHNA and YSLEER. CDR3 amino acids: CASSLGDGKGSDTQYF. CDR3 in DNA: TGCGCCAGCAGCCTGGGAGACGGGAAAGGGTCAGATACGCAGTATTTT.

This clonotype has more than one count but fewer than ten. This chain links TRBV9 with TRBJ2-2; possibly TRBD2 for D (7 bases). V lost 4 bases and J 5 bases, leaving 15 bases between the germline ends. The germline gives CDR1 SGDLS, CDR2 YYNGEE. The CDR3 is 15 amino acids. CDR3 amino acids: CASSLLQGGTGELFF. CDR3 sequence (DNA): TGTGCCAGCAGCTTATTACAGGGAGGGACCGGGGAGCTGTTTTTT.

This clonotype was picked up a small number of times. The CDR3 spells CASSQATSGIYEQYF. The CDR3 DNA follows: TGTGCCAGCAGCCAAGCGACTAGCGGTATCTACGAGCAGTACTTC. This chain links TRBV3-1 with TRBJ2-7; 9 bases agree with TRBD2. With V trimmed by 1 base and J by 3 bases, 4 bases remained unmatched. The CDR3 covers 15 residues. Germline CDR1 LGHDT, CDR2 YNNKEL (reference sequence).

In this sample, this clonotype turned up a few times. A single base separates this from a much larger clone, so it may be a read error. The chain links TRBV15 to TRBJ2-5, with D hard to call. The CDR3 is 15 residues long. V was shortened by 4 bases and J by 1 base, with 13 bases between the two germline ends. Germline V gives CDR1 LNHNV, CDR2 YYDKDF (reference sequence). This CDR3 is CATSNGRSIQETQYF. The CDR3 DNA reads TGTGCCACCAGCAACGGTCGATCCATCCAAGAGACCCAGTACTTC.

This chain uses TRBV20-1 with TRBJ2-7, with D unclear. V was cut by 4 bases and J by 5 bases, with 12 bases left in between. Germline V gene data show CDR1 as DFQATT and CDR2 as SNEGSKA (reference sequence). The CDR3 spans 12 residues. CDR3 sequence (DNA): TGCAGTGCTATGGACGAGTCCGACGAGCAGTACTTC. Translating it yields CSAMDESDEQYF.

In this sample, this clonotype turned up a few times. The rearrangement links TRBV7-2 to TRBJ2-5, with a tentative D call TRBD2 (5 bases). CDR3 length equals 17 residues. CDR1 is SGHTA and CDR2 is FQGNSA in the germline V gene. Deletions cut 3 bases from V and 5 bases from J, with 22 bases between. For the CDR3, the DNA is TGTGCCAGCAGCTTGTTTGATGTCGGGAAACGTATGGAGACCCAGTACTTC. It is translated as CASSLFDVGKRMETQYF.

This clonotype was detected ten times or more. J is TRBJ2-3 and V is TRBV28, with TRBD2 matching over 9 bases. The germline V gene encodes CDR1 MDHEN and CDR2 SYDVKM. This CDR3 is 17 amino acids long. The V and J ends lost 8 bases and 0 bases, in that order; junction bases with no gene match: 12. CDR3 nucleotide sequence: TGTGCCAGCGAGAGTGAATTAGCGGGGGCTAGCACAGATACGCAGTATTTT. This sequence encodes CASESELAGASTDTQYF.

Only a few counts were recorded for this clonotype. This chain joins TRBV7-9 and TRBJ2-3; D may correspond to TRBD1 or TRBD2 (5 bases each). The CDR3 consists of 17 residues. V was clipped by 1 base and J by 4 bases, with 18 bases between them. Germline values: CDR1 SEHNR, CDR2 FQNEAQ (reference sequence). For the CDR3, the DNA is TGTGCCAGCAGCTTAGGAACAGGAGGCTTAGAGGCAGATACGCAGTATTTT. Translation: CASSLGTGGLEADTQYF.

The sample holds many counts of this clonotype. This sequence joins TRBV20-1 and TRBJ1-1; perhaps TRBD1 as D (5 bases). The CDR3 is made up of 12 amino acids. V lost 5 bases and J 0 bases, leaving 7 bases between the germline ends. The V gene's germline CDR1 is DFQATT and CDR2 SNEGSKA (reference sequence). The DNA of the CDR3 is TGCAGTGCTGCAGGGTTGAACACTGAAGCTTTCTTT. This translates into CSAAGLNTEAFF.

This clonotype was seen more than once but under ten times. The chain is built from TRBV7-9 and TRBJ2-7; tentatively, D is TRBD1 (5 bases). The V end was cut by 4 bases, the J end by 2 bases, with 18 bases between. Looked up from germline, CDR1 is SEHNR and CDR2 is FQNEAQ (reference sequence). The CDR3 extends over 16 amino acids. The CDR3 DNA is TGTGCCAGCAGCTCCCAGACTCAGGGAAAACCCTACGAGCAGTACTTC. Its protein is CASSSQTQGKPYEQYF. Combining the CDR3 with reference TRBV7-9 and TRBJ2-7 gives the whole variable domain DTGVSQNPRHKITKRGQNVTFRCDPISEHNRLYWYRQTLGQGPEFLTYFQNEAQLEKSRLLSDRFSAERPKGSFSTLEIQRTEQGDSAMYLCASSSQTQGKPYEQYFGPGTRLTVT.

This clonotype was detected only a few times. The chain carries TRBV3-1 and TRBJ1-4, with TRBD1 as a possible D gene (5 bases). Per the germline V gene, CDR1 is LGHDT and CDR2 is YNNKEL (reference sequence). Trimming shortened V by 4 bases and J by 5 bases, and 17 bases separated the two germline ends. This CDR3 has 16 amino acids. As DNA, the CDR3 is TGTGCCAGCAGCCGGGGGACCCGGGTCGTCAATGAAAAACTGTTTTTT. Translating it yields CASSRGTRVVNEKLFF.

Only a few counts were recorded for this clonotype. At one end the junction does not follow the germline gene, possibly because of a read error. The gene calls are TRBV12-3 or TRBV12-4 and TRBJ2-5, with a weak D call TRBD2 (5 bases). The CDR3 length is 12 residues. This chain's CDR3 is CASSPGLASGHF. The CDR3 DNA follows: TGTGCCAGCAGCCCCGGTCTAGCTTCAGGTCACTTC.

This clonotype was recorded many times. The chain carries TRBV5-4 and TRBJ2-5; D may be TRBD2 (6 bases). The germline V gene has CDR1 SGHNT and CDR2 YYREEE (reference sequence). The V and J ends lost 1 base and 2 bases respectively, with 15 bases between them. The CDR3 is 16 amino acids. The CDR3 DNA reads TGTGCCAGCAGCTTGTATTTGGGTGGGGGGCAAGAGACCCAGTACTTC. Protein: CASSLYLGGGQETQYF.

This clonotype has only a few counts. It may be a read error: a sequence one base away is much more abundant. The V and J genes are TRBV7-9 and TRBJ2-5; possible D gene TRBD1, 5 bases. The germline V and J ends were trimmed by 4 bases and 7 bases, with 13 bases remaining between them. CDR3 length: 13 residues. Germline V gives CDR1 SEHNR, CDR2 FQNEAQ (reference sequence). The CDR3 DNA is TGTGCCAGCAGCTGGCCACAGGCGGTGACCCAGTACTTC. Translation: CASSWPQAVTQYF.